This T cell receptor beta chain was sequenced in a study of blood T cells in healthy people across ages (dated by TCRdb to 2014 to 2015). Regarding the study in general: Template switching captured roughly one uniquely barcoded TCR beta cDNA molecule per two T cells in model experiments. The donors were divided into four age groups: young (average approximately 17 years), middle-aged (about 40), aged (approximately 64) and long-lived (82). For two donors (one aged 18 to 30 and one aged 80 or older), the study analyzed two additional independent replicas of 1 million unique cDNA reads from the same blood draw. The study measured age-related changes in TCR beta repertoire diversity using deep sequencing normalized with unique cDNA molecular identifiers.

This clonotype was recorded at least ten times. What antigen it recognizes has not been identified. Base qualities were left out, and no much larger clone turns up one base away. The CDR1 and CDR2 encoded by the germline V gene (reference sequence) are LNHNV and YYDKDF. The CDR3 numbers 15 residues from cysteine through phenylalanine. Just the 45-base CDR3 DNA is kept, in frame starting at base 1. V and J lose 4 bases and 0 bases, and a span of 13 bases separates them. General conclusions and limits of the study: A strong correlation was found between observed TCR beta diversity and the percentage of naive T cells measured by flow cytometry. As age increased, observed TCR beta diversity per million T cells dropped in a roughly linear way, and a significant reduction was already evident by age about 40. Estimates of total diversity based on one million sequenced T cells were regarded as lower bounds and as underestimates. Because donor CMV infection status was unknown, age-related changes in expanded clonotypes were potentially confounded. Compared with the aged group, more naive CD4+ T cells, fewer expanded clones and increased TCR diversity were shown by the long-lived group, suggesting age selection. Bulk unsorted PBMC profiling prevented conclusive comparison of naive and antigen-experienced compartments.

Systemically healthy Caucasian individuals from Russia, around 38 in total and aged about 6 to 95 years, were included as donors. Around 10 milliliters of peripheral blood were collected from each donor into EDTA-treated Vacutainer tubes. PBMCs were isolated by Ficoll-Paque density-gradient centrifugation, with at least 7 million obtained per sample. Trizol reagent was used to extract total RNA from PBMCs, with at least 5.5 micrograms per sample. Naive CD45RAhigh/CD27high T cell percentages were measured by flow cytometry on a PBMC aliquot from every donor. The method was 5' RACE. The sequencing machine was an Illumina HiSeq 2500. A second PCR of roughly 6 to 11 cycles was run with a J-beta primer mix and a sample-barcoded 5' primer. A template-switch 5' adaptor carrying 12 random nucleotides introduced a unique molecular identifier onto each TCR beta cDNA molecule. Each sample yielded at least 2.5 million CDR3-containing paired-end reads. The Mint cDNA synthesis kit, primed by a TRBC-specific oligonucleotide, was used to synthesize first-strand cDNA from all RNA. All cDNA was treated with uracil-DNA glycosylase and then went through a first 18-cycle PCR with the universal primers M1SS and BC2_uni_R. Turning to the authors' computational methods: Normalization of each sample was performed by random selection of 1 million high-quality reads, each carrying a distinct molecular identifier. Reads sharing molecular identifiers were discarded rather than binned into consensus sequences. CDR3 identification, clonotype clustering and error correction used MiTCR with a Q25 quality threshold and the strictest error-elimination algorithm. Lower-bound total TCR beta diversity was estimated with a nonparametric unseen species model using Euler transformation. Through fastp at Q25 and MiXCR, TCRdb rebuilt clones from the public reads, retaining in-frame beta chains. Rows with a matching CDR3 protein are joined into one entry that keeps the most common DNA and genes. Clone size and V and J calls follow TCRdb, not the original study. Present in this sample are approximately 960,000 distinct CDR3 sequences, just under 30% of which were seen just once. The ten largest account for around 9.6% of the sample.

These same data were also listed under a study on T cells of mothers and their children. In that second paper, the authors write: Nine systemically healthy Caucasian individuals served as donors, namely three mothers together with their six children. cDNA synthesis consumed the entire amount of extracted RNA, loaded at 1.5 ug RNA in each 15 ul reaction. In the second PCR, the M1S primer introduced both the sample barcodes and 2-4 random nucleotides. Over 9.5 million TCR beta CDR3 reads were obtained for each mother, and 2.5 million to 3.5 million reads were obtained for each child. In both related and unrelated pairs, thymic selection shapes the output of TCR recombination in a similar way, with inherited differences having only a minor effect. Normalized repertoire overlap was always slightly but never significantly higher in related than unrelated mother-child pairs. Persistent microchimeric T cell clones were not detected, at a sensitivity of about 90 clones per million clonotypes. Deep NGS was used in the study to compare the TCR beta repertoires of mothers and children and to look for features that separate related mother-child pairs from unrelated individuals. The mean age was approximately 41 +/- 4 years for the mothers and 11 +/- 4 years for the children. Libraries were sequenced on Illumina HiSeq 2000 with 100+100 nt paired-end reads after adapter ligation with NEBNext reagents. To prevent cross-contamination, the mother and child libraries were prepared a month apart and were sequenced in separate runs. Each donor had between roughly 450,000 and 2,300,000 distinct TCR beta clonotypes identified. Naive TCR beta clonotypes were estimated from low-frequency clonotypes matched to each donor's FACS-determined naive share, without sorting.

The rearrangement combines TRBV15 with TRBJ2-7; there is no confident call for the D gene. Sequenced material: blood. The TCR was taken from a woman between 35 and 50 years old in good health. Read as DNA, the sequence is TGTGCCACCAGCACCGACCAGGTAAACTCCTACGAGCAGTACTTC. It specifies CATSTDQVNSYEQYF.